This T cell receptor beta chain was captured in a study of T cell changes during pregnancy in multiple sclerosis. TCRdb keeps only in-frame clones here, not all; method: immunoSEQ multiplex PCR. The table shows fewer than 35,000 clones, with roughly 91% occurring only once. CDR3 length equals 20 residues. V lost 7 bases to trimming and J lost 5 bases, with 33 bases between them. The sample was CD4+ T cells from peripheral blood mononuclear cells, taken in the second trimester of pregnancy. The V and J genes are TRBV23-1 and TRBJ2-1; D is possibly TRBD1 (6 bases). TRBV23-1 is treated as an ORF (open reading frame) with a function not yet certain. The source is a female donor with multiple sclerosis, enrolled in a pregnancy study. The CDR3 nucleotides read TGCGCCAGCACCTTTACCTCCGGGACCCCAGGGGATCTCAGAAACAATGAGCAGTTCTTC. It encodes CASTFTSGTPGDLRNNEQFF.